This T cell receptor (beta chain) was profiled in a study of siplizumab effects on memory and regulatory T cells. The study, taken as a whole, reports: It seemed that naive T cells were more diverse than memory cells and were major contributors to the alloresponse.

Germline-derived CDR1 and CDR2 are LNHDA and SQIVND (reference sequence). This CDR3 spans 17 amino acids. V gave up 4 bases and J gave up 6 bases; unmatched junction bases: 14. Details on this clone: Its target is not known.

Clones were sequenced by immunoSEQ multiplex PCR, and TCRdb holds only the in-frame ones, with some missing. The profile covers roughly 93,000 clones, with 90% to 95% appearing a single time and approximately 1.4% taken by the ten largest. V and J are TRBV19 and TRBJ2-7, with 11 bases lining up with TRBD2. The sequence came from a human donor in good health. The specimen sequenced was non-Treg CD4+ T cells sorted from blood. The CDR3 spells CASSTGLAGHVPPEQYF. The CDR3 DNA reads TGTGCCAGTAGTACTGGACTAGCGGGCCATGTCCCACCCGAGCAGTACTTC.